The next 31 T cell receptor beta chains were all read from a single sample in a study of radiotherapy plus CTLA-4 blockade in lung cancer. The table came from immunoSEQ multiplex PCR; TCRdb's copy has only in-frame clones and leaves some out. This sample has under 95,000 clones, with about four fifths found just once. Sample: peripheral blood, taken from a patient treated with radiotherapy plus ipilimumab. The receptors were sampled from a human donor with non-small cell lung cancer whose response to radiotherapy plus ipilimumab could not be evaluated. Some clones in this sample may be carry-over from other donors' samples.

The J gene is TRBJ1-6, the V gene TRBV12-5, with D maybe TRBD1 (6 bases). Germline CDR1 LGHNT, CDR2 FRNRAP. V dropped 3 bases and J dropped 5 bases, with 8 bases sitting between them. The CDR3 spans 14 residues. The CDR3 DNA reads TGTGCTAGTGGTTTCACAGGGAATAATTCACCCCTCCACTTT. It codes for CASGFTGNNSPLHF.

This clone was counted between two and nine times. The J gene is TRBJ1-6, the V gene TRBV15; 8 nucleotides agree with TRBD1. J gave up 7 bases and V 3 bases, and 5 bases lay outside the gene matches. This CDR3 has 15 residues. The germline CDR1 and CDR2 sequences are LNHNV and YYDKDF (reference sequence). CDR3 in amino acids: CATSRRDRSNSPLHF. CDR3 in DNA: TGTGCCACCAGCAGGAGGGACAGGTCAAATTCACCCCTCCACTTT.

The chain couples TRBV12-2 to TRBJ1-1; the table assigns TRBD1, which was not confirmed against the DNA. TRBV12-2 is a recognized pseudogene. The length of the CDR3 is 17 residues. In nucleotides, the CDR3 is TGTGCAAGTCGCTTACAGGGGCCTAGGAAGGACAACACTGAAGCTTTCTTT. Protein product: CASRLQGPRKDNTEAFF.

This chain connects TRBV6-4 to TRBJ1-3, with D possibly being TRBD1 (6 bases). The length of the CDR3 is 16 residues. Germline CDR1 and CDR2: MRHNA and SNTAGT. V gave up 8 bases and J gave up 3 bases, with 20 bases separating them. This CDR3 is CASGPMTGSLGNTIYF. DNA of the CDR3: TGTGCCAGCGGACCCATGACAGGCTCCCTTGGAAACACCATATATTTT.

The chain uses TRBV21-1 and TRBJ2-7; the table's D gene call, TRBD1, was not cross checked with the DNA. TRBV21-1 represents a pseudogene. The CDR3 totals 13 residues. This CDR3 is CASSFRTGREQYF. The CDR3 DNA is TGTGCCAGCAGCTTTCGGACAGGGCGGGAGCAGTACTTC.

The chain employs TRBV7-3 and TRBJ2-1, with TRBD2 matching 8 bases. The junction had 4 bases not matched to a gene; V was cut back by 2 bases and J by 4 bases. The CDR3 contains 15 residues. In germline, CDR1 is SGHTA, CDR2 FQGTGA. In nucleotides, the CDR3 is TGTGCCAGCAGCTTATCTAGCGGGTTTTACAATGAGCAGTTCTTC. It translates to CASSLSSGFYNEQFF.

The chain recombines TRBV7-2 with TRBJ2-1; possible D gene TRBD2, 6 bases. Deletions cut 5 bases from V and 0 bases from J, with 20 bases between. The CDR3 consists of 18 residues. Germline assignment: CDR1 SGHTA and CDR2 FQGNSA. CDR3 sequence reads: CASSRGLALSSSYNEQFF. CDR3 nucleotide sequence: TGTGCCAGCAGCCGCGGGCTAGCGTTATCCTCCTCCTACAATGAGCAGTTCTTC.

The genes are TRBV6-1 and TRBJ1-1; the D gene is possibly TRBD1 (6 bases). Per germline, CDR1 MNHNS and CDR2 SASEGT. The germline V and J ends were trimmed by 4 bases and 7 bases, with 16 bases remaining between them. The CDR3 runs 14 residues. CDR3 sequence (DNA): TGTGCCAGCAGTGGGGGGGGCAGGGCGGTTGAAGCTTTCTTT. Translating it yields CASSGGGRAVEAFF.

The chain uses TRBV2 and TRBJ1-2; D uncertain. CDR3 length equals 14 residues. Trimming cost V 5 bases and J 4 bases, with 14 bases left between them. Looked up from germline, CDR1 is SNHLY and CDR2 is FYNNEI. DNA for the CDR3: TGTGCCAGCAGTACAAGAACACGGAGCTATGGCTACACCTTC. Translating it yields CASSTRTRSYGYTF.

V is TRBV19 and J is TRBJ2-7; a possible D gene is TRBD1 (8 bases). Germline CDR1 reads LNHDA; CDR2 reads SQIVND (reference sequence). Deletions cut 9 bases from V and 6 bases from J, with 24 bases between. This CDR3 has 15 residues. The CDR3 spells CASMERGQVTGEQYF. Written as DNA, the CDR3 is TGTGCCAGCATGGAGCGGGGACAGGTTACAGGCGAGCAGTACTTC. The full variable domain, completed using reference TRBV19 and TRBJ2-7, is DGGITQSPKYLFRKEGQNVTLSCEQNLNHDAMYWYRQDPGQGLRLIYYSQIVNDFQKGDIAEGYSVSREKKESFPLTVTSAQKNPTAFYLCASMERGQVTGEQYFGPGTRLTVT.

Here the CDR3 reads CATGDRGRNEQYF. The CDR3 DNA follows: TGTGCCACCGGAGACAGGGGAAGGAACGAGCAGTACTTC. The rearrangement links TRBV15 to TRBJ2-7; the match to TRBD1 covers 8 bases. Trimming cost V 8 bases and J 5 bases; bases outside gene matches: 8. Germline V gene lookup returns CDR1 LNHNV and CDR2 YYDKDF (reference sequence). This CDR3 has 13 amino acids.

This clone was detected a few times. The chain carries TRBV29-1 and TRBJ2-3; 8 nucleotides agree with TRBD1. Germline V lookup: CDR1 SQVTM, CDR2 ANQGSEA. The CDR3 contains 12 residues. V was clipped by 6 bases and J by 4 bases; unmatched bases: 3. In DNA, the CDR3 is TGCAGCGTCCTACAGGGGGCAGATACGCAGTATTTT. Its protein is CSVLQGADTQYF.

This clone was recorded a few times. The rearrangement links TRBV27 to TRBJ1-3, with D perhaps TRBD1 (6 bases). From germline, CDR1 is MNHEY and CDR2 SMNVEV (reference sequence). V lost 5 bases to trimming and J lost 2 bases, with 10 bases between them. The CDR3 is 14 amino acids. CDR3 protein: CASSAGGPGNTIYF. CDR3 DNA: TGTGCCAGCAGTGCCGGGGGGCCTGGAAACACCATATATTTT.

The genes are TRBV29-1 and TRBJ1-2, with D unclear. CDR3 size: 11 residues. V was pared by 5 bases and J by 3 bases, with 7 bases between. Germline lookup yields CDR1 SQVTM and CDR2 ANQGSEA. The CDR3 coding sequence is TGCAGCGTTCTGGCTTACTATGGCTACACCTTC. Amino acid sequence: CSVLAYYGYTF. Drawing the rest from reference TRBV29-1 and TRBJ1-2, the complete variable domain is SAVISQKPSRDICQRGTSLTIQCQVDSQVTMMFWYRQQPGQSLTLIATANQGSEATYESGFVIDKFPISRPNLTFSTLTVSNMSPEDSSIYLCSVLAYYGYTFGSGTRLTVV.

The genes are TRBV6-5 and TRBJ1-6; 7 nucleotides align to TRBD1. V dropped 6 bases and J dropped 7; count of bases not matched to a gene: 3. The CDR3 covers 13 residues. The germline CDR1 and CDR2 sequences are MNHEY and SVGAGI. The CDR3 is CASRGQNNSPLHF. Written as DNA, the CDR3 is TGTGCCAGCAGGGGACAGAACAATTCACCCCTCCACTTT.

V is TRBV9 and J is TRBJ1-1; 9 bases agree with TRBD1. Trimming took 5 bases from V and 3 from J; bases not matched to a gene: 5. Germline CDR1 reads SGDLS; CDR2 reads YYNGEE. CDR3 length equals 14 residues. In nucleotides, the CDR3 is TGTGCCAGCAGTTCGACAGGGGGATACACTGAAGCTTTCTTT. Amino acid sequence: CASSSTGGYTEAFF.

A note on this clone: Compared with germline, one end of the junction differs, possibly owing to a read error. CDR3 sequence: CASSPGQGGNTIYF. The CDR3 DNA sequence: TGTGCTAGCAGCCCTGGACAGGGGGGAAACACCATATATTTT. This chain connects TRBV7-7 to TRBJ1-3, with 9 bases lining up with TRBD1. The V gene's germline CDR1 is SSHAT and CDR2 FNYEAQ (reference sequence). This CDR3 spans 14 amino acids. The full variable domain, completed using reference TRBV7-7 and TRBJ1-3, is GAGVSQSPRYKVTKRGQDVTLRCDPISSHATLYWYQQALGQGPEFLTYFNYEAQPDKSGLPSDRFSAERPEGSISTLTIQRTEQRDSAMYRCASSPGQGGNTIYFGEGSWLTVV.

CDR3 bases: TGCGCCAGCAGCCCTGGACTAGGTGAAGATACGCAGTATTTT. This gives the protein CASSPGLGEDTQYF. V is TRBV5-1 and J is TRBJ2-3, with 7 bases identical to TRBD2. Germline CDR1 SGHRS, CDR2 YFSETQ. V dropped 4 bases and J dropped 5; count of bases not matched to a gene: 7. The CDR3 is made up of 14 amino acids.

The chain employs TRBV7-2 and TRBJ2-3; D is ambiguous. The CDR3 sequence is 14 residues long. Trimming took off 2 bases at V and 2 bases at J, with 8 bases between the two ends. Germline CDR1 reads SGHTA; CDR2 reads FQGNSA. CDR3 sequence reads: CASSLYAITDTQYF. In DNA, the CDR3 is TGTGCCAGCAGCTTATATGCGATCACAGATACGCAGTATTTT.

The V and J genes are TRBV4-2 and TRBJ2-5; maybe TRBD2 (6 bases). The J call may be wrong; the DNA end is better matched by TRBJ2-7. From germline, CDR1 is LGHNA and CDR2 YNFKEQ. The CDR3 loop spans 15 amino acids. CDR3 sequence reads: CASSQDRDLAYEQYF. CDR3 DNA: TGTGCCAGCAGCCAAGATCGGGACTTGGCCTACGAGCAGTACTTC.

The V and J genes are TRBV6-5 and TRBJ1-5; the D is unclear. Germline V CDR1 and CDR2: MNHEY, SVGAGI. The CDR3 totals 15 residues. Trimming took off 6 bases at V and 0 bases at J, with 12 bases between the two ends. The CDR3 region has the DNA TGTGCCAGCAGGCCCCGGCGGTATAGCAATCAGCCCCAGCATTTT. Translated: CASRPRRYSNQPQHF.

This clone has a handful of counts. The V gene is TRBV2, the J gene TRBJ1-1; 7 nucleotides line up with TRBD1. Germline V CDR1 and CDR2: SNHLY, FYNNEI. CDR3 length: 14 residues. V gave up 4 bases and J gave up 6 bases; unmatched junction bases: 8. The CDR3 DNA sequence: TGTGCCAGCAGTGGACAGGGCGACCGGGCTGAAGCTTTCTTT. This encodes CASSGQGDRAEAFF.

J is TRBJ1-1 and V is TRBV2; perhaps TRBD1 as D (6 bases). CDR1 is SNHLY and CDR2 is FYNNEI in the germline V gene. V dropped 6 bases and J dropped 3 bases, with 11 bases sitting between them. This CDR3 is built from 13 residues. DNA of the CDR3: TGTGCCAGCAGCCCACAGGGCTACACTGAAGCTTTCTTT. Protein product: CASSPQGYTEAFF. Complete variable domain (other parts from reference TRBV2 and TRBJ1-1): EPEVTQTPSHQVTQMGQEVILRCVPISNHLYFYWYRQILGQKVEFLVSFYNNEISEKSEIFDDQFSVERPDGSNFTLKIRSTKLEDSAMYFCASSPQGYTEAFFGQGTRLTVV.

This chain connects TRBV21-1 to TRBJ2-5; the D call of TRBD2 is as the table states it, not checked on the DNA. TRBV21-1 is assigned pseudogene status. This CDR3 spans 13 amino acids. CDR3 loop: CACPPGGRETQYF. The CDR3, as DNA: TGTGCCTGCCCCCCGGGGGGCCGTGAGACCCAGTACTTC.

This chain links TRBV27 with TRBJ1-4; D gene unclear. The CDR3 runs 18 residues. Germline lookup yields CDR1 MNHEY and CDR2 SMNVEV (reference sequence). V lost 4 bases, J lost 2 bases, and 20 bases lay in between. Here the CDR3 reads CASSSYQVAGTTNEKLFF. The CDR3, as DNA: TGTGCCAGCAGTTCCTATCAGGTGGCGGGCACCACTAATGAAAAACTGTTTTTT.

The genes are TRBV5-1 and TRBJ2-3; 13 bases match TRBD2. This CDR3 is 18 amino acids long. CDR1 SGHRS and CDR2 YFSETQ come from the germline V gene. Unmatched junction bases numbered 8, after V lost 3 bases and J lost 1 base. Written as DNA, the CDR3 is TGCGCCAGCAGCTCCACTAGCGGGGGGGCCCGGGGCACAGATACGCAGTATTTT. Protein product: CASSSTSGGARGTDTQYF.

The genes are TRBV7-2 and TRBJ1-1; unclear D gene. This CDR3 has 16 residues. The germline V gene encodes CDR1 SGHTA and CDR2 FQGNSA. V was clipped by 0 bases and J by 1 base, with 12 bases between them. The CDR3 loop is CASSLAFSGGNTEAFF. CDR3 nucleotides: TGTGCCAGCAGCTTAGCTTTTTCAGGAGGGAACACTGAAGCTTTCTTT.

In this sample, this clone turned up a few times. The rearrangement uses TRBV5-6 and TRBJ1-5, with TRBD1 matching 8 bases. This CDR3 is built from 14 residues. V lost 0 bases, J lost 5 bases, and 1 base stayed unmatched. Looked up from germline, CDR1 is SGHDT and CDR2 is YYEEEE. This chain's CDR3 is CASSLGRGHQPQHF. The CDR3 DNA reads as TGTGCCAGCAGCTTGGGCAGGGGGCATCAGCCCCAGCATTTT.

The gene calls are TRBV7-8 and TRBJ2-5, with a possible D match to TRBD2 (5 bases). The CDR3 extends over 15 amino acids. The ends were cut back, 3 bases at V and 0 bases at J, with 11 bases in the middle. Germline V CDR1 and CDR2: SGHVS, FQNEAQ. CDR3 amino acids: CASSFEGLYQETQYF. The CDR3 DNA sequence: TGTGCCAGCAGCTTTGAGGGATTGTACCAAGAGACCCAGTACTTC. Drawing the rest from reference TRBV7-8 and TRBJ2-5, the complete variable domain is GAGVSQSPRYKVAKRGQDVALRCDPISGHVSLFWYQQALGQGPEFLTYFQNEAQLDKSGLPSDRFFAERPEGSVSTLKIQRTQQEDSAVYLCASSFEGLYQETQYFGPGTRLLVL.

The chain carries TRBV4-1 and TRBJ1-1; D perhaps matches TRBD1 (6 bases). Germline CDR1 is MGHRA and CDR2 is YSYEKL. The germline V and J ends were trimmed by 4 bases and 7 bases, with 22 bases remaining between them. The CDR3 length is 16 residues. This CDR3 is CASSPLFQGQGIEAFF. CDR3 coding DNA: TGCGCCAGCAGCCCCTTGTTCCAGGGGCAGGGGATTGAAGCTTTCTTT.

The chain joins TRBV11-2 to TRBJ2-3; possibly TRBD2 for D (6 bases). The CDR3 contains 16 residues. Germline assignment: CDR1 SGHAT and CDR2 FQNNGV. V lost 1 base and J 1 base, leaving 12 bases between the germline ends. CDR3 bases: TGTGCCAGCAGCTTAGGGTCAACGGGGGGCACAGATACGCAGTATTTT. This translates into CASSLGSTGGTDTQYF. Looking up the rest from reference TRBV11-2 and TRBJ2-3 gives the full variable domain: EAGVAQSPRYKIIEKRQSVAFWCNPISGHATLYWYQQILGQGPKLLIQFQNNGVVDDSQLPKDRFSAERLKGVDSTLKIQPAKLEDSAVYLCASSLGSTGGTDTQYFGPGTRLTVL.